This record concerns one TCR beta chain sequence. What it binds is not known. Repertoires were generated with immunoSEQ multiplex PCR, while TCRdb's copy carries only in-frame clones and drops some. Of about 62,000 clones detected, roughly 78% appear once; the ten largest clones hold approximately 11%. Patients with autoimmune history or systemic immunosuppression were excluded. The data derive from a study of OX40 agonist ivuxolimab in advanced cancers. About the research overall: Treatment received earlier with anti-PD-1, anti-PD-L1 or anti-CTLA-4 agents was allowed, and less than 45% had some.

V lost 0 bases to trimming and J lost 6 bases, with 7 bases between them. The CDR3 runs to 13 residues. CDR1 is MRHNA, CDR2 SNTAGT, per germline. Study outcomes and limitations: Not determined was the antigen specificity of the expanded peripheral T cells. More expanded clones were seen, on average, in CD8+ T cells than in CD4+.

The clonotype comes from an adult with an advanced solid tumor such as melanoma, head and neck, liver or kidney cancer. The chain is built from TRBV6-4 and TRBJ2-3; D is unclear. The material sequenced was CD4+ or CD8+ T cells sorted from blood, taken in a trial of the OX40 agonist ivuxolimab. CDR3 sequence (DNA): TGTGCCAGCAGTGACTCAAGGGTGGATACGCAGTATTTT. Protein sequence: CASSDSRVDTQYF.